This T cell receptor (beta chain) was obtained from a study of molecular identifiers for immune sequencing clone quantification. Overall study: Replicate experiments took RNA from about 21,000 or 97,000 naive CD8 cells, divided it five ways and sequenced four.

This CDR3 region has 14 residues. Per germline, CDR1 LGHDT and CDR2 YNNKEL (reference sequence). Between roughly 18,000 and 1,100,000 sorted cells, with 10%, 30% or 50% RNA, yielded naive CD8 libraries. Isolation of naive CD8 T cells was achieved by sorting on a CD8+CD4-CCR7+CD45RA+ phenotype. With regard to this clonotype: At one end, the junction sequence differs from germline, possibly due to a read error.

The use of previously described methods and listed TCR primers produced the bulk TCR libraries. TCRdb passed the PCR reads through MiXCR, listing each CDR3 protein once. The table shows 300,000 to 400,000 distinct CDR3 sequences, with roughly 24% occurring only once. The rearrangement links TRBV3-1 to TRBJ1-2, with 7 positions matching TRBD1. The sample taken for sequencing was naive CD8+ T cells from blood, with Jurkat cell RNA spiked in. This sample's subset: FACS-sorted CD8+CD4-CCR7+CD45RA+ naive T cells. The source is a human donor in good health. Some libraries in this study had Jurkat cell RNA spiked in. The CDR3: CVSSQETGYYGYTF. CDR3 DNA: TGTGTCAGCAGCCAAGAGACAGGGTACTATGGCTACACCTTC.